This entry is about one TCR beta chain. Sequencing used cDNA as its template, made by extracting RNA and reverse transcribing it. Profiling relied on immunoSEQ multiplex PCR, and the TCRdb table lists in-frame clones only, not all of them. The sample carries some 200,000 clones, around 50% recorded once. The data belong to a study of CD8+ T cells in alopecia areata. Per the germline V gene, CDR1 is MNHEY and CDR2 is SMNVEV (reference sequence). V was shortened by 5 bases and J by 3 bases, with 10 bases between the two germline ends. The CDR3 extends over 14 amino acids. The clonotype originates from a human donor with alopecia areata. The input for sequencing was CD4+ T cells sorted from blood, taken at week 0. The rearrangement joins TRBV27 to TRBJ1-4; weak D call: TRBD1 (5 bases). The CDR3 region is CASSGDSPNEKLFF. The CDR3 DNA sequence: TGTGCCAGCAGTGGAGACAGTCCTAATGAAAAACTGTTTTTT.